Presented here are 17 T cell receptor beta chains from one specimen sequenced in a study of blood T cell repertoires in COVID-19. The assay was immunoSEQ multiplex PCR, and TCRdb's table has in-frame clones only and misses some. The table includes 35,000 to 45,000 clones, around 90% detected once. The sample consisted of peripheral blood. These receptors originate from a man aged 60 to 69 with acute or convalescent COVID-19.

In nucleotides, the CDR3 is TGTGCCAGCAGCTTCCGGGACAATCAGCCCCAGCATTTT. Its translation: CASSFRDNQPQHF. J is TRBJ1-5 and V is TRBV7-8; D remains ambiguous. V dropped 3 bases and J dropped 3 bases, with 6 bases sitting between them. Germline assignment: CDR1 SGHVS and CDR2 FQNEAQ. This CDR3 is built from 13 residues.

The rearrangement joins TRBV11-1 to TRBJ2-1; 12 bases are a match to TRBD2. CDR3 length: 15 residues. Germline CDR1 is SGHAT and CDR2 is FQDESV (reference sequence). V lost 3 bases, J lost 5 bases, and 2 bases stayed unmatched. CDR3 in amino acids: CASSFRLAGDNEQFF. The CDR3 nucleotides read TGTGCCAGCAGCTTCCGACTAGCGGGAGACAATGAGCAGTTCTTC.

The V call is TRBV19, the J call TRBJ2-2; a possible D gene is TRBD1 (6 bases). The CDR3 covers 13 residues. The ends were cut back, 6 bases at V and 5 bases at J, with 10 bases in the middle. Germline V gene data show CDR1 as LNHDA and CDR2 as SQIVND (reference sequence). This CDR3 is CASSRGQTGELFF. The CDR3 DNA is TGTGCCAGTAGCCGTGGACAGACCGGGGAGCTGTTTTTT.

The chain employs TRBV30 and TRBJ1-1, with D tentatively TRBD1 (5 bases). Germline-derived CDR1 and CDR2 are GTSNPN and SVGIG (reference sequence). V was cut by 3 bases and J by 2 bases, with 10 bases left in between. The CDR3 length is 13 residues. DNA for the CDR3: TGTGCCTGGAGACGGACACCCAACACTGAAGCTTTCTTT. It specifies CAWRRTPNTEAFF.

The V call is TRBV19, the J call TRBJ2-3; 12 positions agree with TRBD2. The CDR3 extends over 18 amino acids. Trimming cost V 3 bases and J 0 bases; bases outside gene matches: 7. CDR1 and CDR2 from the germline V gene are LNHDA and SQIVND (reference sequence). The CDR3 protein is CASSISLAGGPSTDTQYF. The CDR3 bases are TGTGCCAGTAGTATTAGTCTAGCGGGAGGGCCTAGCACAGATACGCAGTATTTT.

The chain links TRBV9 to TRBJ2-1, with 9 bases aligning to TRBD2. Germline CDR1 reads SGDLS; CDR2 reads YYNGEE. V dropped 2 bases and J dropped 8; count of bases not matched to a gene: 8. The CDR3 runs to 15 residues. The CDR3 DNA reads TGTGCCAGCAGCGTGGGGGCGGGAGGGCCCTATGAGCAGTTCTTC. It encodes CASSVGAGGPYEQFF.

The V call is TRBV5-1, the J call TRBJ1-5, with D possibly TRBD1 on 5 matching bases. CDR3 length equals 15 residues. V dropped 4 bases and J dropped 1 base, with 12 bases sitting between them. Germline-derived CDR1 and CDR2 are SGHRS and YFSETQ. CDR3 loop: CASSPGGGSNQPQHF. The CDR3 DNA sequence: TGCGCCAGCAGCCCCGGGGGAGGAAGCAATCAGCCCCAGCATTTT.

The V call is TRBV20-1, the J call TRBJ1-1, with 9 bases lining up with TRBD1. J gave up 9 bases and V 3 bases, and 8 bases lay outside the gene matches. The CDR3 has 13 residues. Germline CDR1 reads DFQATT; CDR2 reads SNEGSKA (reference sequence). This CDR3 is CSASLTGGNQAFF. CDR3 bases: TGCAGTGCTAGTTTAACAGGGGGCAATCAAGCTTTCTTT.

This chain connects TRBV14 to TRBJ1-1; tentatively, D is TRBD1 (5 bases). Germline V gene sequence: CDR1 SGHDN, CDR2 FVKESK. Trimming stripped 0 bases from V and 5 bases from J, with 19 bases between. This CDR3 comprises 17 residues. CDR3: CASSQDLREGRGTEAFF. For the CDR3, the DNA is TGTGCCAGCAGCCAAGATTTAAGAGAGGGACGGGGGACTGAAGCTTTCTTT.

V and J are TRBV6-5 and TRBJ1-2; 7 bases are shared with TRBD1. Looked up from germline, CDR1 is MNHEY and CDR2 is SVGAGI. The CDR3 loop spans 14 amino acids. V lost 0 bases to trimming and J lost 14 bases; unmatched junction nucleotides: 12. CDR3 nucleotide sequence: TGTGCCAGCAGTTACTCGTATCCATCAACAGGGGTTACCTTC. This codes for CASSYSYPSTGVTF.

As regards this clone: The junction differs from germline at one of its ends, possibly a read error. The gene calls are TRBV6-2 or TRBV6-3 and TRBJ1-4, with D perhaps matching TRBD1 (6 bases). This CDR3 has 13 residues. Germline CDR1 and CDR2: MNHEY and SVGEGT. The CDR3 loop is CASSYLRAGTPLF. The DNA for the CDR3 is TGTGCCAGCAGTTACCTCCGAGCCGGGACACCTCTATTT.

A single count supports this clone. The chain employs TRBV5-5 and TRBJ1-1, with TRBD1 matching over 9 bases. The CDR3 contains 15 residues. Germline V gene data show CDR1 as SGHKS and CDR2 as YYEKEE (reference sequence). V dropped 1 base and J dropped 5; count of bases not matched to a gene: 6. CDR3 bases: TGTGCCAGCAGCTTGCGGGACAGGGATTGGACTGAAGCTTTCTTT. This translates into CASSLRDRDWTEAFF. The full variable domain, its missing parts supplied by reference TRBV5-5 and TRBJ1-1, is DAGVTQSPTHLIKTRGQQVTLRCSPISGHKSVSWYQQVLGQGPQFIFQYYEKEERGRGNFPDRFSARQFPNYSSELNVNALLLGDSALYLCASSLRDRDWTEAFFGQGTRLTVV.

This clone was recorded once. V is TRBV11-3 and J is TRBJ2-7; D gene unclear. V was pared by 1 base and J by 0 bases, with 7 bases between. Per the germline V gene, CDR1 is SGHNT and CDR2 is YENEEA. This CDR3 region has 14 residues. The CDR3 spells CASSLVSSSYEQYV. The CDR3 region has the DNA TGTGCCAGCAGCTTAGTCTCGTCCTCCTACGAGCAGTACGTC.

Only one count was recorded for this clone. This chain uses TRBV29-1 with TRBJ1-1; no definite D call. The germline V gene encodes CDR1 SQVTM and CDR2 ANQGSEA. Trimming removed 3 bases from V and 3 bases from J, with 11 bases in between. The CDR3 loop spans 13 amino acids. CDR3 DNA: TGCAGCGTTGAGGGTTCGGGGTACACTGAAGCTTTCTTT. Its translation: CSVEGSGYTEAFF.

The CDR3 region is CASSLAFGWQGVHGYTF. Written as DNA, the CDR3 is TGTGCCAGCAGCTTAGCGTTTGGGTGGCAGGGGGTTCATGGCTACACCTTC. The V gene is TRBV7-2, the J gene TRBJ1-2; 7 nucleotides agree with TRBD1. The junction had 13 bases not matched to a gene; V was cut back by 0 bases and J by 6 bases. Germline V lookup: CDR1 SGHTA, CDR2 FQGNSA. This CDR3 has 17 residues.

The chain joins TRBV19 to TRBJ1-5; D may be TRBD1 (5 bases). Germline-derived CDR1 and CDR2 are LNHDA and SQIVND (reference sequence). The CDR3 length is 17 residues. V was shortened by 3 bases and J by 7 bases, with 22 bases between the two germline ends. DNA of the CDR3: TGTGCCAGTAGTATTTACGCCAACTTGCGGGGGGACCAGCCCCAGCATTTT. It codes for CASSIYANLRGDQPQHF.

The chain uses TRBV28 and TRBJ1-5; TRBD1 aligns across 9 bases. Germline loops: CDR1 MDHEN, CDR2 SYDVKM. This CDR3 is 17 amino acids long. With V trimmed by 5 bases and J by 0 bases, 8 bases remained unmatched. The CDR3: CASSPGQGVNSNQPQHF. In DNA, the CDR3 is TGTGCCAGCAGTCCGGGACAGGGAGTAAATAGCAATCAGCCCCAGCATTTT.